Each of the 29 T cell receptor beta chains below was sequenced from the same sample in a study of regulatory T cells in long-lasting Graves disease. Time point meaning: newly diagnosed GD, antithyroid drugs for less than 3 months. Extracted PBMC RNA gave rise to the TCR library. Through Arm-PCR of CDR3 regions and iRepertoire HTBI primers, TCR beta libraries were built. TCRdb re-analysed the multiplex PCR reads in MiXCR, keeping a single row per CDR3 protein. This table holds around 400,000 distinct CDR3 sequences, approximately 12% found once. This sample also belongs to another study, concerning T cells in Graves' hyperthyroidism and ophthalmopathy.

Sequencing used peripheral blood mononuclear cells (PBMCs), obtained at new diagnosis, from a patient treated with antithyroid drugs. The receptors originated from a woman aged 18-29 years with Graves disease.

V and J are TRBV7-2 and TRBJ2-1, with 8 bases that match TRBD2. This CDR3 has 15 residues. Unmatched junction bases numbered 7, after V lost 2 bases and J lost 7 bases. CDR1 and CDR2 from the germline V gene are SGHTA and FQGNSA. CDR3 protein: CASSLKAGDRNEQFF. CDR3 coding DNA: TGTGCCAGCAGCTTAAAAGCGGGAGATAGAAATGAGCAGTTCTTC.

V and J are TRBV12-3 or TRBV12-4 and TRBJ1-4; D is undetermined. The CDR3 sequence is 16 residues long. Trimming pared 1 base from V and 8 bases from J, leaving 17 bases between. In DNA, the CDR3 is TGTGCCAGCAGTTTAGAAGTCTTGGGGTCCCGGGAAAAACTGTTTTTT. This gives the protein CASSLEVLGSREKLFF.

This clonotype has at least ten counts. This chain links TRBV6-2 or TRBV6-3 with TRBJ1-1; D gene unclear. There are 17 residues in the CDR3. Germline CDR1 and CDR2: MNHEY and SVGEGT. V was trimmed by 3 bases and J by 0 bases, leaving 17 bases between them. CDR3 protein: CASSYRRSRIMNTEAFF. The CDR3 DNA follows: TGTGCCAGCAGTTATCGGCGCAGCAGGATAATGAACACTGAAGCTTTCTTT.

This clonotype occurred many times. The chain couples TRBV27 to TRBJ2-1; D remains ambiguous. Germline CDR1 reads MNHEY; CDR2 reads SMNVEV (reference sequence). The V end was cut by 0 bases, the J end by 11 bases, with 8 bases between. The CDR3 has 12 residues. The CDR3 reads CASSLSPDQQFF. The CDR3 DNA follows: TGTGCCAGCAGTTTATCCCCTGATCAGCAGTTCTTC.

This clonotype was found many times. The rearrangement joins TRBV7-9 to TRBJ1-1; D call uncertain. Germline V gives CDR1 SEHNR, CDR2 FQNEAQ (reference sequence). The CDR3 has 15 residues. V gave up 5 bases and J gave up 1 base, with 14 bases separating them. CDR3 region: CASSPRATSNTEAFF. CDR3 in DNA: TGTGCCAGCAGCCCGAGGGCTACTTCGAACACTGAAGCTTTCTTT.

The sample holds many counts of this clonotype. The CDR3 coding sequence is TGTGCCACCAGTGATTCGTCGGGGTTGGGCAATGAGCAGTTCTTC. Translation: CATSDSSGLGNEQFF. The chain employs TRBV24-1 and TRBJ2-1; D may be TRBD2 (5 bases). Between the trimmed V and J ends, which lost 2 bases and 6 bases, there was a span of 13 bases. CDR3 length equals 15 residues. Per germline, CDR1 KGHDR and CDR2 SFDVKD.

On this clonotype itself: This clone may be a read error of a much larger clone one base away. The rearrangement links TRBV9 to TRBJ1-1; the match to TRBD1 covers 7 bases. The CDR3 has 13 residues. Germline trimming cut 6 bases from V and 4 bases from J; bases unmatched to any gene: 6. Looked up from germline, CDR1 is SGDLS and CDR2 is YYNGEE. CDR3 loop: CASKDRPTTEAFF. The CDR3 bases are TGTGCCAGCAAGGACAGGCCTACCACTGAAGCTTTCTTT.

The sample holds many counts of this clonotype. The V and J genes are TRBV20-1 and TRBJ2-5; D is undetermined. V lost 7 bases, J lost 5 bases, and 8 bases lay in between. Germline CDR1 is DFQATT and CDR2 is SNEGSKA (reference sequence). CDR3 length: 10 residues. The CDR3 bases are TGCAGTGTGGGTCGCGAGACCCAGTACTTC. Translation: CSVGRETQYF.

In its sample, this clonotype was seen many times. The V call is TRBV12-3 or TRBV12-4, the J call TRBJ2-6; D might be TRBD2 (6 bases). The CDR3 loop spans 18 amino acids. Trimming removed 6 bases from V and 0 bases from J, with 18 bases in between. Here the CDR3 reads CASRKRDFRSSGANVLTF. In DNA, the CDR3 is TGTGCCAGCAGAAAGAGGGACTTCCGAAGCTCTGGGGCCAACGTCCTGACTTTC.

The CDR3 DNA reads as TGTGCCAGCAGCTTGGCCGGACAGCAAGAGACCCAGTACTTC. It specifies CASSLAGQQETQYF. The chain couples TRBV5-4 to TRBJ2-5; possible D gene TRBD1, 6 bases. V was pared by 0 bases and J by 2 bases, with 8 bases between. The CDR3 is 14 amino acids. Germline CDR1 is SGHNT and CDR2 is YYREEE (reference sequence).

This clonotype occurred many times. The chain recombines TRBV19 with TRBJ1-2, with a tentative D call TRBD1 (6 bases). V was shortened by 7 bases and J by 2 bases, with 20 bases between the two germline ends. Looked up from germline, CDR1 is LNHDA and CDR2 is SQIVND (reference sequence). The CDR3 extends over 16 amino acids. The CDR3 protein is CASTDMGVGANYGYTF. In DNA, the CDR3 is TGTGCCAGTACTGATATGGGTGTGGGGGCGAACTATGGCTACACCTTC.

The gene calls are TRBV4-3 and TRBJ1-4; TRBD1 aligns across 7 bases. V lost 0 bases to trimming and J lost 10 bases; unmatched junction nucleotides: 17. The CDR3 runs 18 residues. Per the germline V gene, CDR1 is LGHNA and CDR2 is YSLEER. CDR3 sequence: CASSQEPVRGLAASKLFF. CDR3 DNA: TGCGCCAGCAGCCAAGAACCCGTGAGGGGGCTGGCGGCCTCAAAACTGTTTTTT.

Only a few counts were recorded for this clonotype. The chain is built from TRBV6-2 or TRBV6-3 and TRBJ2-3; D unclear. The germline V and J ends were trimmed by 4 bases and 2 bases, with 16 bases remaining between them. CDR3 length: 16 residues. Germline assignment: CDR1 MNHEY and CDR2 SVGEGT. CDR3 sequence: CASSWAPGRTTDTQYF. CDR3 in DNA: TGTGCCAGCAGTTGGGCTCCCGGACGAACCACAGATACGCAGTATTTT.

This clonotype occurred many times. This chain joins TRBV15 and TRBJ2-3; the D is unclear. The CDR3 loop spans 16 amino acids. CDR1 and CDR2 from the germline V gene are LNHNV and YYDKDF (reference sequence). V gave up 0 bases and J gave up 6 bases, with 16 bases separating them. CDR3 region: CATSRELGNSPDTQYF. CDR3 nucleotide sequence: TGTGCCACCAGCAGAGAGCTAGGGAATTCCCCCGATACGCAGTATTTT.

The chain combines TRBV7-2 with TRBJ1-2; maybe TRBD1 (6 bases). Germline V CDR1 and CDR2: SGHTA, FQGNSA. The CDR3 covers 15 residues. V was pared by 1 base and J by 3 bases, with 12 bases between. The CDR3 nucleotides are TGTGCCAGCAGCTTAGAGGGGGGGGGGGACTATGGCTACACCTTC. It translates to CASSLEGGGDYGYTF.

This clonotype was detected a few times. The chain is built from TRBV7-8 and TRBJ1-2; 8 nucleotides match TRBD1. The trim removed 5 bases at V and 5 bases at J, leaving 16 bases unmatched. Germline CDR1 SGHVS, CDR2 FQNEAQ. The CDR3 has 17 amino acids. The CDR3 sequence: CASSGTPGGGRTYGYTF. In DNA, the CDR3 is TGTGCCAGCAGCGGAACGCCAGGGGGCGGGCGAACGTATGGCTACACCTTC.

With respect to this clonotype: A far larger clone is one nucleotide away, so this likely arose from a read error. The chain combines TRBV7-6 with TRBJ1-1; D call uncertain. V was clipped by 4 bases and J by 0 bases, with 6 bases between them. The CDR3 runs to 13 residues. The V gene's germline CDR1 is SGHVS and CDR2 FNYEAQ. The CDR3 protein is CASSYDLNTEAFF. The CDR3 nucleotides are TGTGCCAGCAGCTATGACTTGAACACTGAAGCTTTCTTT.

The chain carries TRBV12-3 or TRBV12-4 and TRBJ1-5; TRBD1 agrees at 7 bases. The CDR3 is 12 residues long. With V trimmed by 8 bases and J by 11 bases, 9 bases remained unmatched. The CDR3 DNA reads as TGTGCCAGCGGTACAGGGGCCGCGGCCCAGCATTTT. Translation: CASGTGAAAQHF.

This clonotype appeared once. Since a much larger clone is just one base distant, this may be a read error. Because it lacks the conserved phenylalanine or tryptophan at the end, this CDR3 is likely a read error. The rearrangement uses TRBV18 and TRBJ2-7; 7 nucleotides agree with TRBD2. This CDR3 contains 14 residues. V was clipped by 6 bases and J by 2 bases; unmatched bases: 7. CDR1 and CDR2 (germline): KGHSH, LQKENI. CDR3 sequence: CASSWGGATYEQYL. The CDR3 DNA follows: TGTGCCAGCTCCTGGGGAGGGGCCACCTACGAGCAGTACCTC.

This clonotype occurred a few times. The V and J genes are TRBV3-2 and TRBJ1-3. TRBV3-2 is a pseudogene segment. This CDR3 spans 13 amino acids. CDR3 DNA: TGTGCCAGCTCCGGAGAGTCTGGAAACACCATATATTTT. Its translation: CASSGESGNTIYF.

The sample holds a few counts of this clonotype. The CDR3 region is CASSQEGLRGTLREKLFF. The CDR3 bases are TGCGCCAGCAGCCAAGAAGGGTTACGGGGGACGTTGAGAGAAAAACTGTTTTTT. The chain is built from TRBV4-3 and TRBJ1-4; D is possibly TRBD1 (5 bases). Germline-derived CDR1 and CDR2 are LGHNA and YSLEER. V lost 0 bases, J lost 8 bases, and 22 bases lay in between. This CDR3 comprises 18 residues.

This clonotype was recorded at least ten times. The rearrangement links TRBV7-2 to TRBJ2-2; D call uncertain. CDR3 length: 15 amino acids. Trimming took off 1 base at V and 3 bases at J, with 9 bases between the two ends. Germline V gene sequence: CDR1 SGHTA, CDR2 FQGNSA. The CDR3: CASSLEISDTGELFF. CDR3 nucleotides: TGTGCCAGCAGCTTAGAAATCTCGGACACCGGGGAGCTGTTTTTT.

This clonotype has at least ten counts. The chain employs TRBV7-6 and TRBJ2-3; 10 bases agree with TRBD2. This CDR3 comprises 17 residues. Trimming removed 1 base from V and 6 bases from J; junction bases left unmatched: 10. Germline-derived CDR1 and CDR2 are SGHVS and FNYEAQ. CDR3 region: CASSLGLPSGGQDTQYF. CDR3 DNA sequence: TGTGCCAGCAGCTTAGGTTTGCCTAGCGGGGGTCAGGATACGCAGTATTTT.

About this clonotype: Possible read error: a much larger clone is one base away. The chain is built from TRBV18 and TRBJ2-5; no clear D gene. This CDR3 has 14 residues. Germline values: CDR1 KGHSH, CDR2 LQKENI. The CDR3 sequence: CARSPISIGETQYF. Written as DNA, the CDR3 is TGTGCCCGCTCACCAATTTCGATTGGAGAGACCCAGTACTTC. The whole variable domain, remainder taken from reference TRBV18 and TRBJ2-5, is NAGVMQNPRHLVRRRGQEARLRCSPMKGHSHVYWYRQLPEEGLKFMVYLQKENIIDESGMPKERFSAEFPKEGPSILRIQQVVRGDSAAYFCARSPISIGETQYFGPGTRLLVL.

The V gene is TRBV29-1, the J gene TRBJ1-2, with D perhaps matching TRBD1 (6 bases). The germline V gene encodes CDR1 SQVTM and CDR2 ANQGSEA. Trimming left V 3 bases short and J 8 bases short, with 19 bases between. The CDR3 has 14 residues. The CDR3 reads CSVDSGGGVVGYTF. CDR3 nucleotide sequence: TGCAGCGTTGATTCCGGAGGGGGGGTGGTCGGCTACACCTTC.

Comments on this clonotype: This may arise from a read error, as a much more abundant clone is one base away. The CDR3 is CATSDLRGASGRDTQYF. The DNA for the CDR3 is TGTGCCACCAGTGATTTGCGGGGGGCTAGCGGGAGAGATACGCAGTATTTT. The chain is built from TRBV6-2 or TRBV6-3 and TRBJ2-3; 10 bases map to TRBD2. The CDR3 is 17 amino acids. The germline V gene has CDR1 MNHEY and CDR2 SVGEGT.

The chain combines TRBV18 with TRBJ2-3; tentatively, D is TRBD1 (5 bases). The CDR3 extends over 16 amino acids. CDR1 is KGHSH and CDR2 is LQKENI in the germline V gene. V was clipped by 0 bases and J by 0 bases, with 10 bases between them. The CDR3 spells CASSPPPGRSTDTQYF. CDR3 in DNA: TGTGCCAGCTCACCACCCCCAGGGCGAAGCACAGATACGCAGTATTTT.

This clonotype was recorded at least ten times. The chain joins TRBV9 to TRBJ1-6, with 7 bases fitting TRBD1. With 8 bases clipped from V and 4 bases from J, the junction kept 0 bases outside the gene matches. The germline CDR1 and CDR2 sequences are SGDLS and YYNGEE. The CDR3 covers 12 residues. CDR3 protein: CARTGYNSPLHF. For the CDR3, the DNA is TGTGCCAGGACAGGGTATAATTCACCCCTCCACTTT.

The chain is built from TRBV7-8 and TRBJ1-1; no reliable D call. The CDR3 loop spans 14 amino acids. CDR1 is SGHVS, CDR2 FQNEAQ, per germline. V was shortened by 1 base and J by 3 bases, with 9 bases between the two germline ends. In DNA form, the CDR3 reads TGTGCCAGCAGCTTAGGACTGTGGGACACTGAAGCTTTCTTT. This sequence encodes CASSLGLWDTEAFF. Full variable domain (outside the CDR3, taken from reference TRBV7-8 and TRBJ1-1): GAGVSQSPRYKVAKRGQDVALRCDPISGHVSLFWYQQALGQGPEFLTYFQNEAQLDKSGLPSDRFFAERPEGSVSTLKIQRTQQEDSAVYLCASSLGLWDTEAFFGQGTRLTVV.